This is a list of T cell receptor beta chains from one sample in a study of PD-1 blockade in classical Hodgkin lymphoma. The method was immunoSEQ multiplex PCR; TCRdb's version includes in-frame clones alone and lacks a portion of them. This table has roughly 23,000 clones, more than 90% appearing once. The sequenced sample consisted of CD4+ T cells from blood. These receptors came from a human donor with classical Hodgkin lymphoma. CDR3s include the opening cysteine and the closing phenylalanine or tryptophan. The listing skips clone size in some rows; elsewhere it reads once, few, many or a size class.

CDR3aa: CASSPATMRQNEKLFF
v_gene: TRBV18
abundance: NA
j_gene: TRBJ1-4

CDR3aa: CASTVTHSYEQYF
v_gene: TRBV11-2
abundance: NA
j_gene: TRBJ2-7

CDR3aa: CASSLRPLLASSYNEQFF
v_gene: TRBV4-1
abundance: NA
j_gene: TRBJ2-1

CDR3aa: CASSLKAKVGVLSYQPQHF
v_gene: TRBV28
abundance: NA
j_gene: TRBJ1-5

CDR3aa: CASSPPRDPQRGYF
v_gene: TRBV18
abundance: NA
j_gene: TRBJ2-7

CDR3aa: CASSRHRPSARSYEQYF
v_gene: TRBV28
abundance: NA
j_gene: TRBJ2-7

CDR3aa: CATSRVGQHEQYF
v_gene: TRBV15
abundance: NA
j_gene: TRBJ2-7

CDR3aa: CASTPRLAGFSYNEQFF
v_gene: TRBV27
abundance: NA
j_gene: TRBJ2-1

CDR3aa: CASSAYVTGYGYTF
v_gene: TRBV6-1
abundance: once
j_gene: TRBJ1-2

CDR3aa: CSALQGPKNIQYF
v_gene: TRBV29-1
abundance: NA
j_gene: TRBJ2-4

CDR3aa: CATSRDRGRYEQYF
v_gene: TRBV15
abundance: NA
j_gene: TRBJ2-7

CDR3aa: CASSLALGRGPYGYTF
v_gene: TRBV7-8
abundance: NA
j_gene: TRBJ1-2

CDR3aa: CASSLRDLSLHF
v_gene: TRBV7-2
abundance: NA
j_gene: TRBJ1-6

CDR3aa: CASSPIAASSYNEQFF
v_gene: TRBV5-1
abundance: once
j_gene: TRBJ2-1

CDR3aa: CASSPPSGTQYF
v_gene: TRBV7-2
abundance: NA
j_gene: TRBJ2-3

CDR3aa: CASSKGPRTGGFGTQYF
v_gene: TRBV5-1
abundance: NA
j_gene: TRBJ2-3

CDR3aa: CSVAVQETQYF
v_gene: TRBV29-1
abundance: NA
j_gene: TRBJ2-5

CDR3aa: CSGSRTGRLNTEAFF
v_gene: TRBV29-1
abundance: once
j_gene: TRBJ1-1

CDR3aa: CAWSVPSGRAHSYNEQFF
v_gene: TRBV30
abundance: NA
j_gene: TRBJ2-1

CDR3aa: CASSTRTSGIGTDTQYF
v_gene: TRBV4-3
abundance: NA
j_gene: TRBJ2-3

CDR3aa: CASSQDYGDYYNEQFF
v_gene: TRBV14
abundance: NA
j_gene: TRBJ2-1

CDR3aa: CATIRREGVDEQFF
v_gene: TRBV6-1
abundance: NA
j_gene: TRBJ2-1

CDR3aa: CASLPESGANVLTF
v_gene: TRBV2
abundance: NA
j_gene: TRBJ2-6

CDR3aa: CASSLTSGSVTDTQYF
v_gene: TRBV11-2
abundance: NA
j_gene: TRBJ2-3

CDR3aa: CASSLAGSPFNEQFF
v_gene: TRBV5-8
abundance: NA
j_gene: TRBJ2-1

CDR3aa: CASSENNYGYTF
v_gene: TRBV6-1
abundance: NA
j_gene: TRBJ1-2

CDR3aa: CASSESTGVPSEAFF
v_gene: TRBV6-1
abundance: NA
j_gene: TRBJ1-1

CDR3aa: CASSPRRGDPNEQFF
v_gene: TRBV7-3
abundance: once
j_gene: TRBJ2-1

CDR3aa: CASSLVGVQDGRPDTQYF
v_gene: TRBV7-2
abundance: NA
j_gene: TRBJ2-3